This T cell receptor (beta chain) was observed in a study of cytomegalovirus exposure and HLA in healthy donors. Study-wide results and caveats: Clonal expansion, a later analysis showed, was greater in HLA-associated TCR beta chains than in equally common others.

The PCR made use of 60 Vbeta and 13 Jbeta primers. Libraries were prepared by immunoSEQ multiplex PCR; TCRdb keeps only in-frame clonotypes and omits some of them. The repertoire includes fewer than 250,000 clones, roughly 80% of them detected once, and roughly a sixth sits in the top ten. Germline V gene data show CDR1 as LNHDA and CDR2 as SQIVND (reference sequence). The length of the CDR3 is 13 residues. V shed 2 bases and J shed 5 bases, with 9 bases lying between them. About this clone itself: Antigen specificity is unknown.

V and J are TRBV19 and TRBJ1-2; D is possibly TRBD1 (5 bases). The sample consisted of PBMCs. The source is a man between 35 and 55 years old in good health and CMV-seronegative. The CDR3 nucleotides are TGTGCCAGTAGTATATGGGGGGAGTATGGCTACACCTTC. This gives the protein CASSIWGEYGYTF.